Listed below are T cell receptor beta chains from one sample, sequenced in a study of early stage breast cancer tumors. TCRdb's copy holds only in-frame clones and misses some; the assay was immunoSEQ multiplex PCR. The table has around 71,000 clones, roughly 80% seen once; the top ten hold under 4%. The sequenced sample was blood. These receptors all come from a person between 60 and 69 years old with breast cancer. The conserved cysteine and the conserved F or W are not part of the CDR3 here.

>TRBJ2-2|TRBV7-7
ASSDYSGRGGELF
>TRBJ2-5|TRBV25-1
ASSDSDRGTQY
>TRBJ2-7|TRBV7-9
ASSLAGTSYEQY
>TRBJ1-1|TRBV15
ATSILTPGTEAF
>TRBJ2-1|TRBV19
ASSSRGDGRNEQF
>TRBJ1-5|TRBV6-7
ASSYYLRRSNQPQH
>TRBJ1-1|TRBV7-9
ASSSGGVNTEAF
>TRBJ2-5|TRBV6-5
ASSLPSGTQY
>TRBJ2-2|TRBV28
ASIRASANTGELF
>TRBJ2-1|TRBV23-1
ASSPGQGVNEQF
>TRBJ1-2|TRBV10-3
AISESPRTNYGYT
>TRBJ1-5|TRBV2
ASSIDGANQPQH
>TRBJ2-3|TRBV19
ASSNQGASDTQY
>TRBJ1-2|TRBV28
ASSPSGDQYGYT
>TRBJ2-7|TRBV7-2
ASSPGGSSYEQY
>TRBJ2-1|TRBV28
ASGGAITQGNEQF
>TRBJ2-6|TRBV4-1
ASSQSPGANVLT
>TRBJ2-5|TRBV5-1
ASSLGTGSETQY
>TRBJ2-1|TRBV7-2
ASSSRVFERGGSL
>TRBJ2-7|TRBV6-1
ASGYSYEQY
>TRBJ2-2|TRBV7-3
ASSPTSWSGELF
>TRBJ2-1|TRBV2
ASSLTGLSSNEQF
>TRBJ1-1|TRBV2
ATNLDGSPKTAEAF
>TRBJ1-1|TRBV10-3
AIRKEQGNTEAF
>TRBJ1-1|TRBV2
ASSDWTGSGTEAF
>TRBJ1-2|TRBV5-1
ASSLRDSDGYT
>TRBJ1-1|TRBV11-1
ASRLSDSPNTEAF
>TRBJ2-4|TRBV6-6
ASSSDYIQY
>TRBJ1-2|TRBV30
AWASPGTAYGYT
>TRBJ2-2|TRBV18
ASSPQGAGELF
>TRBJ2-3|TRBV4-2
ASSQWADTQY
>TRBJ2-1|TRBV5-6
ASSRTGDNEQF
>TRBJ1-1|TRBV5-1
ASSLVGTGNTEAF
>TRBJ2-7|TRBV10-3
AISESNSYEQY
>TRBJ1-5|TRBV19
ASSMGVGGVAGAQH
>TRBJ2-4|TRBV18
ASSPYPKDIQY
>TRBJ1-5|TRBV15
ATSSGTGWWQPQH
>TRBJ2-1|TRBV19
ASSIGAGGLNEQF
>TRBJ1-1|TRBV9
ASSVDTAGRGRTEAF
>TRBJ2-5|TRBV19
ASIDRGGGKETQY
>TRBJ1-5|TRBV4-2
ASSLDRDQPQH
>TRBJ1-1|TRBV27
ASSLSASMNTEAF
>TRBJ1-2|TRBV11-2
ASSPEPLAGADGYT
>TRBJ2-1|TRBV5-1
ASRSSGTSGGNEQF
>TRBJ2-7|TRBV15
ATSGQLTGVEQY
>TRBJ1-5|TRBV19
ASSILGTGFGSNQPQH
>TRBJ2-5|TRBV5-1
ASSPLKETQY
>TRBJ2-7|TRBV7-9
ASSPDSNSYEQY
>TRBJ2-2|TRBV30
AWNPNTGELF
>TRBJ2-7|TRBV6-1
ASTKTGQGGEQY
>TRBJ2-7|TRBV19
ASSSPGRPLYEQY
>TRBJ1-4|TRBV28
ASSLEAGLGEKLF
>TRBJ2-3|TRBV20-1
SARTTGAQY
>TRBJ2-2|TRBV2
ASNGDRGGGELF
>TRBJ1-1|TRBV21-1
ASSNGGRVNTEAF